This T cell receptor beta chain appears in the sequencing data of a study of tumor-infiltrating lymphocytes in localized non-small cell lung cancer. Study-wide background: Each patient gave resected tumor and non-adjacent uninvolved lung tissue. Whole-study findings and limits: Available tissue quantity limited TCR sequencing to a patient subset.

Using immunoSEQ multiplex PCR, the repertoire was profiled, and TCRdb retains in-frame clones only, with some absent. The top ten clones hold 19% of a sample with roughly 14,000 clones, roughly four fifths of them seen once. A few counts support this clone. What it binds is unknown. From germline, CDR1 is MNHNS and CDR2 SASEGT. CDR3 length: 14 amino acids. J lost 9 bases, V lost 6 bases, and 9 bases had no gene match. The sequencing input was lung tumor tissue. The receptor's source is a human donor with non-small cell lung cancer. The V call is TRBV6-1, the J call TRBJ2-1; 9 positions agree with TRBD2. The CDR3 spells CASRLAGYGGEQFF. CDR3 sequence (DNA): TGTGCCAGCAGGCTAGCGGGGTACGGGGGTGAGCAGTTCTTC.